A selection of T cell receptor beta chains follows, all from one sample in a study of TIL therapy for anti-PD-1-resistant metastatic lung cancer. Repertoires were generated with immunoSEQ multiplex PCR, while TCRdb's copy carries only in-frame clones and drops some. The sample includes 15,000 to 20,000 clones, about four fifths of them seen just once. This material consisted of blood, taken at baseline. All receptors derive from a person aged 25 to 80 with non-small cell lung cancer. CDR3s include the opening cysteine and the closing phenylalanine or tryptophan. The D gene is left open where the match is weak. The size entry is marked missing in some rows and otherwise reads once, few, many or a size class.

cdr3_aa,cdr3_nt,clone_size,d_call,v_call,j_call
CASSRTNTNYGYTF,TGTGCCAGCAGCCGTACCAATACTAACTATGGCTACACCTTC,-,-,TRBV5-6,TRBJ1-2
CASSLDGLIQPQHF,TGTGCCAGCAGCTTAGACGGACTGATTCAGCCCCAGCATTTT,-,-,TRBV6-1,TRBJ1-5
CASSPRLAGGPSYEQYF,TGTGCCAGCAGCCCACGACTAGCGGGAGGGCCTTCCTACGAGCAGTACTTC,-,TRBD2,TRBV14,TRBJ2-7
CASSLGPGTGNTIYF,TGTGCCAGCAGCTTAGGGCCAGGGACAGGAAACACCATATATTTT,-,-,TRBV7-2,TRBJ1-3
CASSSPRGTEAFF,TGCGCCAGCAGCTCACCGAGGGGAACTGAAGCTTTCTTT,few,-,TRBV5-1,TRBJ1-1
CASTIYNEQFF,TGTGCCAGCACCATCTACAATGAGCAGTTCTTC,-,-,TRBV5-4,TRBJ2-1
CASSFIASNEKLFF,TGTGCCAGCAGTTTTATCGCCTCTAATGAAAAACTGTTTTTT,-,-,TRBV28,TRBJ1-4
CASSFGRGETYEQYF,TGTGCCAGCAGCTTCGGGCGGGGGGAGACCTACGAGCAGTACTTC,-,TRBD2,TRBV11-2,TRBJ2-7
CASSNSYEQYF,TGTGCCAGCAGCAACTCCTACGAGCAGTACTTC,few,-,TRBV6-5,TRBJ2-7
CASASASTQETQYF,TGTGCCAGCGCCTCGGCCTCAACCCAAGAGACCCAGTACTTC,-,-,TRBV7-9,TRBJ2-5
CASSLPGLTEAFF,TGTGCCAGCAGTTTACCAGGGTTGACTGAAGCTTTCTTT,-,-,TRBV28,TRBJ1-1